Sequencing of this T cell receptor beta chain was carried out in a study of T cell changes during pregnancy in multiple sclerosis. Trimming cost V 5 bases and J 5 bases; bases outside gene matches: 7. CDR1 MDHEN and CDR2 SYDVKM come from the germline V gene. The CDR3 totals 15 residues. Measured with immunoSEQ multiplex PCR; TCRdb has only the in-frame clones, and not every one. Here the sample spans tens of thousands of clones, roughly 91% being singletons. The source was CD4+ T cells from peripheral blood mononuclear cells, collected in the first trimester of pregnancy. The J gene is TRBJ2-7, the V gene TRBV28; 12 bases agree with TRBD2. This TCR derives from a female donor with multiple sclerosis, enrolled in a pregnancy study. The CDR3: CASSPRTSGNDEQYF. Written as DNA, the CDR3 is TGTGCCAGCAGTCCCCGGACTAGCGGGAACGACGAGCAGTACTTC.